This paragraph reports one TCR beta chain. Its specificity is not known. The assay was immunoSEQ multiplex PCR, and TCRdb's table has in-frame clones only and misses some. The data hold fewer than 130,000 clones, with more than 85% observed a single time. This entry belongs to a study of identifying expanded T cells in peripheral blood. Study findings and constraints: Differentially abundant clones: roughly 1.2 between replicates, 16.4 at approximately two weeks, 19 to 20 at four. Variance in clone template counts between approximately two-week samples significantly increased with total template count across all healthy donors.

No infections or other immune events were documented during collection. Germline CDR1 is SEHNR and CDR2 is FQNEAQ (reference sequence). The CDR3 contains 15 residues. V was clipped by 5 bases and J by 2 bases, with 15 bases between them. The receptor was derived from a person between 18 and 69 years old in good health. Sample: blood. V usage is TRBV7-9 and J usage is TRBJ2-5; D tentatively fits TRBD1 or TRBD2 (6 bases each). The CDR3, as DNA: TGTGCCAGCAGCCCTGGGGGGCAGGGGCAAGAGACCCAGTACTTC. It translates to CASSPGGQGQETQYF.